This T cell receptor (beta chain) was retrieved from a study of cytomegalovirus exposure and HLA in healthy donors. Study outcomes and limitations: Most observed TCR sequences were rare, whereas some public TCRs were detected in many donors. A later analysis showed that HLA-associated TCR beta chains had undergone more clonal expansion than equally common others.

Points on this clone: Antigen: not known.

Trimming cost V 5 bases and J 0 bases, with 12 bases left between them. The CDR3 sequence is 14 residues long. Germline loops: CDR1 SGHDT, CDR2 YYEEEE. The PCR used 60 Vbeta and 13 Jbeta primers. The repertoire was sequenced with immunoSEQ multiplex PCR; TCRdb's copy has only in-frame clones and lacks some. The sample holds under 300,000 clones, about 80% seen once. The sequencing input was PBMCs. The TCR comes from an older woman in good health and CMV-seropositive. The V call is TRBV5-6, the J call TRBJ2-7, with a tentative D call TRBD2 (6 bases). DNA for the CDR3: TGTGCCAGCAGTTCCCGGGGGACCTCCTACGAGCAGTACTTC. It is translated as CASSSRGTSYEQYF. Full variable domain (missing parts from reference TRBV5-6 and TRBJ2-7): DAGVTQSPTHLIKTRGQQVTLRCSPKSGHDTVSWYQQALGQGPQFIFQYYEEEERQRGNFPDRFSGHQFPNYSSELNVNALLLGDSALYLCASSSRGTSYEQYFGPGTRLTVT.